Here is one TCR beta chain with its context. Germline V gene data show CDR1 as PRHDT and CDR2 as FYEKMQ (reference sequence). Trimming left V 5 bases short and J 4 bases short, with 12 bases between. CDR3 size: 15 residues. This specimen comes from a study of control samples from healthy donors and cancer patients. Assay used: immunoSEQ multiplex PCR; TCRdb lists only in-frame clones, some missing. The sample yields some 120,000 clones, around 86% seen once. This sequence was found in a man aged 35 to 55 in good health. Material: blood. This chain uses TRBV13 with TRBJ1-6; D is possibly TRBD1 (5 bases). CDR3 DNA: TGTGCCAGCAGCCCGCCGGGACGATATAATTCACCCCTCCACTTT. Translated: CASSPPGRYNSPLHF.